One TCR beta chain is described in this entry. The data derive from a study of blood T cell repertoires in COVID-19. Study context: The United States, Italy and Spain were the sources of the acute and convalescent COVID-19 samples.

Germline lookup yields CDR1 MNHEY and CDR2 SVGAGI. V shed 6 bases and J 6 bases; nucleotides not matched to a gene: 11. This CDR3 contains 15 residues. Original methodology: Nucleated cell counts were estimated from reference gene primer amplification. Sequencing was performed with immunoSEQ multiplex PCR; in TCRdb, only in-frame clones are kept and a portion is missing. V and J calls and clone size are given by that table; D and trimming were obtained from the DNA. The sample consists of 200,000 to 250,000 clones, 87% of them appearing once. The chain employs TRBV6-5 and TRBJ2-7; TRBD2 matches at 10 bases. The source is a man between 25 and 39 years old who had recovered from COVID-19. Sequencing used PBMCs or T cells enriched from blood (not recorded which). The CDR3 DNA sequence: TGTGCCAGCAGGGTACGGACTAGCGGTTCCCTCGAGCAGTACTTC. Its protein is CASRVRTSGSLEQYF.